This T cell receptor beta chain comes out of a study of blood T cell repertoires in COVID-19. Only in-frame clones appear in the TCRdb table, and some are missing; sequencing was by immunoSEQ multiplex PCR. The table has approximately 400,000 clones, about 89% seen once; the top ten hold 0.86%. CDR1 LNHDA and CDR2 SQIVND come from the germline V gene (reference sequence). The CDR3 consists of 15 residues. V was clipped by 3 bases and J by 5 bases, with 13 bases between them. Participants, roughly 18 to 90 years old, spanned fewer than 25 US areas. Cohorts were based on clinical histories the participants reported. No more than 2 weeks before study entry, exposed participants had met a case of COVID-19.

The J gene is TRBJ2-2, the V gene TRBV19; D gene uncertain. This sequence originates from a woman aged 40 to 55 who had been exposed to COVID-19. The sample taken for sequencing was PBMCs or T cells enriched from blood (not recorded which). The CDR3 DNA is TGTGCCAGTAGTATGTTGAGTGCTGTGACCGGGGAGCTGTTTTTT. Protein product: CASSMLSAVTGELFF.